This T cell receptor (beta chain) originates from a study of molecular identifiers for immune sequencing clone quantification. Overall study context: Replicates involved a five-way split of RNA from about 20,000 or 100,000 naive CD8 cells, with sequencing of four. Broader study findings: Clones exceeding 20 RNA copies carried over 99% of effector molecules but under 1% of naive-cell molecules.

Library preparation followed earlier protocols using designated TCR primers. TCRdb analysed the PCR reads with MiXCR anew, one entry per CDR3 protein. The data contain about 640,000 distinct CDR3 sequences, just under 20% of them singletons. Ten or more counts support this clonotype. Its antigen remains unknown. Naive CD8 T cells underwent sorting with the CD8+CD4-CCR7+CD45RA+ definition. Germline CDR1 reads SGHRS; CDR2 reads YFSETQ. This CDR3 contains 16 residues. V was clipped by 2 bases and J by 0 bases, with 11 bases between them. This TCR came from a human donor in good health. Some libraries in this study had Jurkat cell RNA spiked in. The sequenced sample was naive CD8+ T cells from blood, with Jurkat cell RNA spiked in. The subset denotes: FACS-sorted CD8+CD4-CCR7+CD45RA+ naive T cells. J is TRBJ2-2 and V is TRBV5-1, with D tentatively TRBD1 or TRBD2 (6 bases each). Here the CDR3 DNA reads TGCGCCAGCAGCTTTCCGGGGGCTACGAACACCGGGGAGCTGTTTTTT. Translation: CASSFPGATNTGELFF.